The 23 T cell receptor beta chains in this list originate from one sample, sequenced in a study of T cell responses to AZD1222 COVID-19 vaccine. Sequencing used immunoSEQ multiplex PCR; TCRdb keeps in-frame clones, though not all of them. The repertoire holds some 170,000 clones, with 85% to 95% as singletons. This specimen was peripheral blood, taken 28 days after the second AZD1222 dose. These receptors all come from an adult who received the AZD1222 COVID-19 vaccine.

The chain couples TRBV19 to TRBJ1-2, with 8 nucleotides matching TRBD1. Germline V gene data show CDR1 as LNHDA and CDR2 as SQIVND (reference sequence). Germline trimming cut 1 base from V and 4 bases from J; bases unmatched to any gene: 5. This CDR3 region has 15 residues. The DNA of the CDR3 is TGTGCCAGTAGTATAGGCAGGGGGCTCAGCTATGGCTACACCTTC. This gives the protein CASSIGRGLSYGYTF.

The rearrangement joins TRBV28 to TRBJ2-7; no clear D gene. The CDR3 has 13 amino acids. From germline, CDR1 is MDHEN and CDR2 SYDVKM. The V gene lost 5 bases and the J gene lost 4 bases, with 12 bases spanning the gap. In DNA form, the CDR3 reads TGTGCCAGCAGTGAGGTTTCTGGATACGAGCAGTACTTC. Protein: CASSEVSGYEQYF.

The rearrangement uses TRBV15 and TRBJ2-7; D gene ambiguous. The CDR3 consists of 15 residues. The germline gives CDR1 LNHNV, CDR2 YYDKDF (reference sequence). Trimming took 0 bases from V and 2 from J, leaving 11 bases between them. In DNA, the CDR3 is TGTGCCACCAGCAGAGATCCGGCTCATCCCTACGAGCAGTACTTC. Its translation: CATSRDPAHPYEQYF.

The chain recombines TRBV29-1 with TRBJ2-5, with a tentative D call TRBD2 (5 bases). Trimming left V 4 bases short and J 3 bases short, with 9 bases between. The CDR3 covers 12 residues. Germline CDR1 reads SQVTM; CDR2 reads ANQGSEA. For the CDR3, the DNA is TGCAGCGTTGCGGGTAGCGAAGAGACCCAGTACTTC. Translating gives CSVAGSEETQYF.

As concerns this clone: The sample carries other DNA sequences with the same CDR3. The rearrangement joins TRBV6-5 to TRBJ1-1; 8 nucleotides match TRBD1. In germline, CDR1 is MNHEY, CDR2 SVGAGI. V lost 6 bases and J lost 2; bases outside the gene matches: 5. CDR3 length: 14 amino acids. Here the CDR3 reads CASSRDRGNTEAFF. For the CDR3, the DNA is TGTGCCAGCAGCCGAGACAGGGGCAACACTGAAGCTTTCTTT.

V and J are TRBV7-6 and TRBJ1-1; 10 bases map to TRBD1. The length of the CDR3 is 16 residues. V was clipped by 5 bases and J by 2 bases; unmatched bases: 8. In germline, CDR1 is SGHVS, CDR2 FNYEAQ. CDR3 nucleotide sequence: TGTGCCAGCAGCCATGGGACAGGGGTTCGTAACACTGAAGCTTTCTTT. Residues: CASSHGTGVRNTEAFF.

The DNA of the CDR3 is TGTGCCAGCAGCAACGGGCCAGGGGCAAATGAGCAGTTCTTC. Translating it yields CASSNGPGANEQFF. The rearrangement links TRBV21-1 to TRBJ2-1; TRBD1 is taken as the D call from the table, unchecked against the DNA. TRBV21-1 constitutes a pseudogene. The length of the CDR3 is 14 residues.

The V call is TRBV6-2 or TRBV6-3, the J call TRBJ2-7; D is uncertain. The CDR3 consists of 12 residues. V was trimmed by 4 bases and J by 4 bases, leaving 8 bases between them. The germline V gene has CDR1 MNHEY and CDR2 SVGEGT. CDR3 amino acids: CASSSPMYEQYF. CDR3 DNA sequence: TGTGCCAGCAGTTCCCCCATGTACGAGCAGTACTTC.

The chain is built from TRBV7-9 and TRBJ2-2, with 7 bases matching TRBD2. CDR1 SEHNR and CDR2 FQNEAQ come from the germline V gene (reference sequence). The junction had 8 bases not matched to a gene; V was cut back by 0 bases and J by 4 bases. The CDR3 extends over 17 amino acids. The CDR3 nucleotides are TGTGCCAGCAGCTTAGCGAGTCGGGAGCGGGGCACCGGGGAGCTGTTTTTT. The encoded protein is CASSLASRERGTGELFF. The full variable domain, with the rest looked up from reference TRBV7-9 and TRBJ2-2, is DTGVSQNPRHKITKRGQNVTFRCDPISEHNRLYWYRQTLGQGPEFLTYFQNEAQLEKSRLLSDRFSAERPKGSFSTLEIQRTEQGDSAMYLCASSLASRERGTGELFFGEGSRLTVL.

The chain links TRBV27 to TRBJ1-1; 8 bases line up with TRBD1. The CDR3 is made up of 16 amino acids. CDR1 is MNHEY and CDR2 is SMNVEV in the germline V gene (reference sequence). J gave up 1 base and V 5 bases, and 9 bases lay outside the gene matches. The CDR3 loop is CASSTSGGSWNTEAFF. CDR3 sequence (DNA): TGTGCCAGCAGTACCTCAGGGGGCTCCTGGAACACTGAAGCTTTCTTT.

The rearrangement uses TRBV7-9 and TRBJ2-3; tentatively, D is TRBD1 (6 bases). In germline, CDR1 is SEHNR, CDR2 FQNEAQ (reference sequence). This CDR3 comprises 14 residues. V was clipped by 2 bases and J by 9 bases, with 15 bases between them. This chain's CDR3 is CASSLLVPQGTQYF. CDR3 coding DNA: TGTGCCAGCAGCTTACTCGTACCTCAGGGGACGCAGTATTTT.

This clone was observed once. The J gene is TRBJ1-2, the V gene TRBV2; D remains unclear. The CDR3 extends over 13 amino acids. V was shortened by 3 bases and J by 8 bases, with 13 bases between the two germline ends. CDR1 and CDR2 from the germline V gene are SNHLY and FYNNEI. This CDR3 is CASSEESTRGYTF. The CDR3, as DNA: TGTGCCAGCAGTGAGGAATCTACTAGGGGCTACACCTTC.

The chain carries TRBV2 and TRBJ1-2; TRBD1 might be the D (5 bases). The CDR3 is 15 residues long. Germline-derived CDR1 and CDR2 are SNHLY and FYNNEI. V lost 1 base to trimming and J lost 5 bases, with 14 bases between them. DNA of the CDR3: TGTGCCAGCAGTGAAGATTCGGTCAGGGTTTATGGCTACACCTTC. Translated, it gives CASSEDSVRVYGYTF. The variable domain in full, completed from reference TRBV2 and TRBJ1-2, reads EPEVTQTPSHQVTQMGQEVILRCVPISNHLYFYWYRQILGQKVEFLVSFYNNEISEKSEIFDDQFSVERPDGSNFTLKIRSTKLEDSAMYFCASSEDSVRVYGYTFGSGTRLTVV.

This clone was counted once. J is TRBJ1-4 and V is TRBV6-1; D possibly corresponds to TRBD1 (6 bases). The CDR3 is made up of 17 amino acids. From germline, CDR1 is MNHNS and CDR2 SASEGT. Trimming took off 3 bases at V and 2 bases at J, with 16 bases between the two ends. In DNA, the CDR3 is TGTGCCAGCAGTGAGGCCAGGGGCTATCGTACTAATGAAAAACTGTTTTTT. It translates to CASSEARGYRTNEKLFF.

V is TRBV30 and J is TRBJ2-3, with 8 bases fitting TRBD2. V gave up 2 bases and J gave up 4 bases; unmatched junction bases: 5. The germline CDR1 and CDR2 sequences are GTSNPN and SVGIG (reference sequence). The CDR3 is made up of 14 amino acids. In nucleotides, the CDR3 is TGTGCCTGGAGTCTCGGACTAGCCGCAGATACGCAGTATTTT. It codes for CAWSLGLAADTQYF. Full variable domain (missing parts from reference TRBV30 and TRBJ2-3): SQTIHQWPATLVQPVGSPLSLECTVEGTSNPNLYWYRQAAGRGLQLLFYSVGIGQISSEVPQNLSASRPQDRQFILSSKKLLLSDSGFYLCAWSLGLAADTQYFGPGTRLTVL.

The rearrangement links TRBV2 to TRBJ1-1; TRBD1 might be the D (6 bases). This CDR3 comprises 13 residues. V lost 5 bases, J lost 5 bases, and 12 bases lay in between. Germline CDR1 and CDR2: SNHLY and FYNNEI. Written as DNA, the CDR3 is TGTGCCAGCAGTTTCCAGGGGAATACTGAAGCTTTCTTT. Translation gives CASSFQGNTEAFF.

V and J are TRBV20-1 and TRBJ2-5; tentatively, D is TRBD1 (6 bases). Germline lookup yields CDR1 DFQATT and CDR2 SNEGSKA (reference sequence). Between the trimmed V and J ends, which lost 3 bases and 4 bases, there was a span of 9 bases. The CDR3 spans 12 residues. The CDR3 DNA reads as TGCAGTGCTAGTGGCAGGGGAGAGACCCAGTACTTC. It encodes CSASGRGETQYF.

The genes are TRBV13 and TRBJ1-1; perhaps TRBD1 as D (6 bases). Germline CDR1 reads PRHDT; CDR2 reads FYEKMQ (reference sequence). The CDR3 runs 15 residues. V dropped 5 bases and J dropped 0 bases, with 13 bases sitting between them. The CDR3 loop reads CASSPDRRMNTEAFF. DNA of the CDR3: TGTGCCAGCAGCCCAGACAGGAGGATGAACACTGAAGCTTTCTTT.

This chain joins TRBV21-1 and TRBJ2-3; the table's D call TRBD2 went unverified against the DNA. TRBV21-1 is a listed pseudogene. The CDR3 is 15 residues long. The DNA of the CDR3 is TGTGCCAGCAGCAATTCCGGGACTCAAATATACACGCAGTATTTT. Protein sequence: CASSNSGTQIYTQYF.

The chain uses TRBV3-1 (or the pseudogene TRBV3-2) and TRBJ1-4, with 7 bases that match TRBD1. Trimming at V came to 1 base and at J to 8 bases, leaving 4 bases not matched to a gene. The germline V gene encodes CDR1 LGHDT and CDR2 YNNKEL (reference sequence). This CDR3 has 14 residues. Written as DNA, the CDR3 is TGTGCCAGCAGCCAAGGACAGGGAATCGAAAAACTGTTTTTT. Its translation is CASSQGQGIEKLFF.

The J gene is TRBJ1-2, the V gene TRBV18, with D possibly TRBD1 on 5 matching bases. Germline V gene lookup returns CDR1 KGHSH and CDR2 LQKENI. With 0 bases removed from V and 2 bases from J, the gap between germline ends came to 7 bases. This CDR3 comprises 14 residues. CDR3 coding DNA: TGTGCCAGCTCACCACCTAACAGGAACTATGGCTACACCTTC. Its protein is CASSPPNRNYGYTF.

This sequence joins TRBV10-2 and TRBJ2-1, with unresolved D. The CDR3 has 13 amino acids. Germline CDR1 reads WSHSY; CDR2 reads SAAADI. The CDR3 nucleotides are TGCCCCACCAGCCGCCCGGCCTACAATGAGCAGTTCTTC. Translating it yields CPTSRPAYNEQFF.

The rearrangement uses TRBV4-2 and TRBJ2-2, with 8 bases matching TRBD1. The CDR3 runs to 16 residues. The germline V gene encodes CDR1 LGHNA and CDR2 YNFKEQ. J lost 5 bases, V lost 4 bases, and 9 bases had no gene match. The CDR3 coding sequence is TGTGCCAGCAGCCTAGAACAGGGGGTTGAGACCGGGGAGCTGTTTTTT. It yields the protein CASSLEQGVETGELFF.